Presented here are 8 T cell receptor beta chains from one specimen sequenced in a study of blood T cell repertoires in COVID-19. Some clones are missing from TCRdb's copy, which holds only in-frame ones; the method was immunoSEQ multiplex PCR. The data contain 200,000 to 300,000 clones, roughly 80% of them singletons. Sequencing was carried out using peripheral blood. The receptors come from a man aged 55 to 70 with acute or convalescent COVID-19.

This clone appeared once. The J gene is TRBJ2-7, the V gene TRBV10-2; 12 bases fit TRBD2. CDR1 WSHSY and CDR2 SAAADI come from the germline V gene. The CDR3 is 14 amino acids. With V trimmed by 6 bases and J by 3 bases, 3 bases remained unmatched. The chain's CDR3 is CASSRLAGDYEQYF. The CDR3 DNA reads TGCGCCAGCAGCCGACTAGCGGGGGACTACGAGCAGTACTTC.

This chain joins TRBV10-2 and TRBJ1-4, with D unresolved. The CDR3 totals 12 residues. Germline V gene data show CDR1 as WSHSY and CDR2 as SAAADI. Trimming pared 7 bases from V and 4 bases from J, leaving 7 bases between. The CDR3 sequence: CASTQNNEKLFF. The CDR3 bases are TGCGCCAGCACCCAGAATAATGAAAAACTGTTTTTT.

This clone has a single count. The chain couples TRBV19 to TRBJ1-2; 7 bases are a match to TRBD1. Germline V lookup: CDR1 LNHDA, CDR2 SQIVND (reference sequence). The length of the CDR3 is 14 residues. J was trimmed by 2 bases and V by 7 bases; bases with no gene match: 7. The CDR3 spells CASIGPDRNYGYTF. CDR3 in DNA: TGTGCCAGTATCGGACCGGACAGGAACTATGGCTACACCTTC.

In DNA, the CDR3 is TGTGCCAGCAGCTACGACAGGGGGCGTAGCAATCAGCCCCAGCATTTT. Its protein product is CASSYDRGRSNQPQHF. The chain carries TRBV28 and TRBJ1-5, with 10 bases aligning to TRBD1. Germline lookup yields CDR1 MDHEN and CDR2 SYDVKM. The CDR3 consists of 16 residues. Trimming removed 6 bases from V and 0 bases from J; junction bases left unmatched: 5.

The rearrangement joins TRBV5-6 to TRBJ2-7, with D perhaps TRBD1 (6 bases). The CDR3 covers 15 residues. Between the trimmed V and J ends, which lost 4 bases and 1 base, there was a span of 15 bases. The germline CDR1 and CDR2 sequences are SGHDT and YYEEEE. CDR3 sequence: CASSPRGSFSYEQYF. The CDR3 DNA sequence: TGTGCCAGCAGCCCCAGGGGATCTTTTTCCTACGAGCAGTACTTC. Full variable domain (rest looked up from reference TRBV5-6 and TRBJ2-7): DAGVTQSPTHLIKTRGQQVTLRCSPKSGHDTVSWYQQALGQGPQFIFQYYEEEERQRGNFPDRFSGHQFPNYSSELNVNALLLGDSALYLCASSPRGSFSYEQYFGPGTRLTVT.

This chain connects TRBV7-3 to TRBJ1-6, with 7 bases lining up with TRBD1. The CDR3 is 14 residues long. Trimming took 2 bases from V and 9 from J; bases not matched to a gene: 4. Germline V gives CDR1 SGHTA, CDR2 FQGTGA. The CDR3 is CASSLGQESSPLHF. DNA of the CDR3: TGTGCCAGCAGCTTAGGACAGGAGAGTTCACCCCTCCACTTT.

This clone was counted once. The chain recombines TRBV7-2 with TRBJ2-1; 9 bases match TRBD1. Unmatched junction bases numbered 6, after V lost 3 bases and J lost 6 bases. Germline loops: CDR1 SGHTA, CDR2 FQGNSA. The CDR3 is made up of 15 amino acids. CDR3 loop: CASSFRDRVGNEQFF. Here the CDR3 DNA reads TGTGCCAGCAGCTTCCGGGACAGGGTTGGCAATGAGCAGTTCTTC.

The chain couples TRBV19 to TRBJ2-4; 7 bases are a match to TRBD1. V shed 5 bases, J shed 0 bases, and the junction held 16 bases outside the gene matches. Germline loops: CDR1 LNHDA, CDR2 SQIVND (reference sequence). This CDR3 has 19 amino acids. The CDR3 here is CASSGTVGGESLAKNIQYF. The CDR3 bases are TGTGCCAGTAGTGGGACAGTCGGTGGAGAAAGTCTAGCCAAAAACATTCAGTACTTC.